Following are 21 T cell receptor beta chains from one sample sequenced in a study of blood T cell repertoires in COVID-19. Method: immunoSEQ multiplex PCR; TCRdb's copy keeps in-frame clones and lacks some. The sample records more than 150,000 clones, approximately 90% being singletons. The source material was peripheral blood. These receptors came from a woman aged 65 to 85 with acute or convalescent COVID-19.

Details on this clone: Within the sample, other DNA sequences also encode this same CDR3. The CDR3 reads CASSLTGGNTEAFF. CDR3 sequence (DNA): TGTGCCAGCAGCTTAACAGGAGGGAACACTGAAGCTTTCTTT. The chain uses TRBV7-3 and TRBJ1-1; the D is unclear. This CDR3 contains 14 residues. V lost 0 bases and J lost 1, with 6 bases in between. CDR1 and CDR2 from the germline V gene are SGHTA and FQGTGA.

The genes are TRBV5-6 and TRBJ2-7; 8 nucleotides line up with TRBD1. This CDR3 spans 15 amino acids. CDR1 and CDR2 (germline): SGHDT, YYEEEE. J gave up 2 bases and V 4 bases, and 8 bases lay outside the gene matches. The CDR3 is CASSPIQGAPYEQYF. CDR3 DNA: TGTGCCAGCAGCCCCATCCAGGGGGCACCCTACGAGCAGTACTTC.

This clone was seen more than once but under ten times. This sequence joins TRBV27 and TRBJ1-1; TRBD1 agrees at 12 bases. Germline values: CDR1 MNHEY, CDR2 SMNVEV (reference sequence). With 5 bases clipped from V and 4 bases from J, the junction kept 5 bases outside the gene matches. The CDR3 extends over 15 amino acids. The CDR3 DNA reads as TGTGCCAGCAGTAACCCGGGACAGGGGGCCACTGAAGCTTTCTTT. Translating gives CASSNPGQGATEAFF.

V usage is TRBV3-1 (or the pseudogene TRBV3-2) and J usage is TRBJ2-1; 12 positions match TRBD2. The CDR3 extends over 18 amino acids. V lost 0 bases and J lost 7; bases outside the gene matches: 10. Looked up from germline, CDR1 is LGHDT and CDR2 is YNNKEL (reference sequence). CDR3 coding DNA: TGTGCCAGCAGCCAAGATTACCCCGGACTAGCGGGGAGGAATGAGCAGTTCTTC. This sequence encodes CASSQDYPGLAGRNEQFF.

The J gene is TRBJ2-2, the V gene TRBV5-1; 8 nucleotides line up with TRBD2. Germline CDR1 is SGHRS and CDR2 is YFSETQ. The junction had 10 bases not matched to a gene; V was cut back by 4 bases and J by 5 bases. This CDR3 spans 16 amino acids. The DNA of the CDR3 is TGCGCCAGCAGCCCGGAGGTAGCGGGGAAAACCGGGGAGCTGTTTTTT. Translated: CASSPEVAGKTGELFF.

The J gene is TRBJ2-7, the V gene TRBV3-1 (or the pseudogene TRBV3-2); TRBD2 aligns across 8 bases. Germline CDR1 is LGHDT and CDR2 is YNNKEL (reference sequence). The CDR3 is 14 amino acids. The trim removed 6 bases at V and 6 bases at J, leaving 10 bases unmatched. CDR3 loop: CASSQRGLSLEQYF. Here the CDR3 DNA reads TGTGCCAGCAGTCAGCGGGGGTTATCGCTCGAGCAGTACTTC.

This chain connects TRBV19 to TRBJ2-4; 7 nucleotides align to TRBD1. Germline V gene lookup returns CDR1 LNHDA and CDR2 SQIVND (reference sequence). CDR3 length equals 14 residues. Unmatched junction bases numbered 11, after V lost 7 bases and J lost 8 bases. CDR3 amino acids: CASKNRGLMDIQYF. CDR3 bases: TGTGCCAGTAAGAACAGGGGCCTCATGGACATTCAGTACTTC.

The rearrangement joins TRBV7-9 to TRBJ1-1, with 7 bases matching TRBD1. Germline CDR1 and CDR2: SEHNR and FQNEAQ (reference sequence). Trimming took 1 base from V and 3 from J; bases not matched to a gene: 17. The CDR3 extends over 19 amino acids. The CDR3 sequence is CASSLGRDSGRTEYTEAFF. The DNA of the CDR3 is TGTGCCAGCAGCTTAGGGAGGGACAGCGGCAGAACGGAGTACACTGAAGCTTTCTTT.

V usage is TRBV6-5 and J usage is TRBJ2-7; D uncertain. This CDR3 is 13 amino acids long. Germline CDR1 reads MNHEY; CDR2 reads SVGAGI. Between the trimmed V and J ends, which lost 6 bases and 2 bases, there was a span of 11 bases. The CDR3 here is CASSLGTAYEQYF. CDR3 DNA: TGTGCCAGCAGCCTCGGCACAGCCTACGAGCAGTACTTC.

This rearrangement joins TRBV11-2 to TRBJ1-1; 7 bases are shared with TRBD1. Germline V gene data show CDR1 as SGHAT and CDR2 as FQNNGV. After removal of 5 bases from V and 4 bases from J, the junction contained 10 bases not matched to a gene. This CDR3 comprises 15 residues. The DNA for the CDR3 is TGTGCCAGCAGCCGAGTCATGCAGGGGGGCACTGAAGCTTTCTTT. Translated: CASSRVMQGGTEAFF.

The chain employs TRBV9 and TRBJ2-3; possibly TRBD1 for D (5 bases). V lost 2 bases to trimming and J lost 6 bases, with 10 bases between them. The germline CDR1 and CDR2 sequences are SGDLS and YYNGEE. The CDR3 runs to 13 residues. CDR3 DNA sequence: TGTGCCAGCAGCGTCGCAGGGCGGGATACGCAGTATTTT. As protein: CASSVAGRDTQYF.

This clone was counted once. The chain couples TRBV7-8 to TRBJ2-6; D gene ambiguous. CDR3 length: 14 residues. The V gene lost 1 base and the J gene lost 2 bases, with 3 bases spanning the gap. Germline CDR1 and CDR2: SGHVS and FQNEAQ. The CDR3 nucleotides are TGTGCCAGCAGCTTAGTAACTGGGGCCAACGTCCTGACTTTC. Encoded protein: CASSLVTGANVLTF.

The chain has TRBV7-5 and TRBJ2-7; TRBD1, as called in the table, went unchecked against the DNA. TRBV7-5 is a pseudogene segment. The CDR3 totals 19 residues. CDR3 in amino acids: CARSLVSDRGRNDNYEQYV. Written as DNA, the CDR3 is TGTGCCAGAAGCTTAGTCTCGGACAGGGGGCGCAACGACAACTACGAGCAGTACGTC.

In this sample, this clone turned up once. The CDR3 DNA sequence: TGTGCCAGCTCACAGGAAGGGGGAATGGCCTACGAGCAGTACGTC. Translating gives CASSQEGGMAYEQYV. This sequence joins TRBV18 and TRBJ2-7; weak D call: TRBD1 (6 bases). Deletions cut 4 bases from V and 2 bases from J, with 15 bases between. The CDR3 has 15 amino acids. Looked up from germline, CDR1 is KGHSH and CDR2 is LQKENI.

The chain combines TRBV27 with TRBJ1-1; 9 bases fit TRBD1. CDR1 is MNHEY and CDR2 is SMNVEV in the germline V gene (reference sequence). The CDR3 consists of 16 residues. Trimming took 5 bases from V and 0 from J; bases not matched to a gene: 7. CDR3 coding DNA: TGTGCCAGCAGTAGGGACAGGGACATTATGAACACTGAAGCTTTCTTT. This encodes CASSRDRDIMNTEAFF.

The gene calls are TRBV2 and TRBJ1-1; D possibly corresponds to TRBD1 (6 bases). The germline V and J ends were trimmed by 9 bases and 6 bases, with 11 bases remaining between them. Germline V lookup: CDR1 SNHLY, CDR2 FYNNEI. This CDR3 has 11 residues. CDR3 DNA sequence: TGTGCCAGTAAAGGGGGGGCTGAAGCTTTCTTT. Translated: CASKGGAEAFF.

The gene calls are TRBV6-6 and TRBJ1-1; D not certain. The germline CDR1 and CDR2 sequences are MNHNY and SVGAGI (reference sequence). V was cut by 7 bases and J by 4 bases, with 7 bases left in between. This CDR3 is 11 amino acids long. CDR3 region: CASTDTTEAFF. The CDR3 DNA is TGTGCCAGCACCGACACCACTGAAGCTTTCTTT.

The CDR3 nucleotides are TGTGCTAGTGGTACGACTAGCGGGGGGACAGAGACCCAGTACTTC. Translation: CASGTTSGGTETQYF. The chain uses TRBV12-5 and TRBJ2-5, with TRBD2 matching 13 bases. The CDR3 is 15 residues long. Germline CDR1 is LGHNT and CDR2 is FRNRAP. V was clipped by 5 bases and J by 4 bases; unmatched bases: 4.

The chain links TRBV7-3 to TRBJ2-7; 9 bases match TRBD1. With V trimmed by 3 bases and J by 7 bases, 10 bases remained unmatched. The germline CDR1 and CDR2 sequences are SGHTA and FQGTGA. This CDR3 comprises 15 residues. The CDR3 loop reads CASSFRPGQGYEQYF. Written as DNA, the CDR3 is TGTGCCAGCAGCTTTAGACCCGGACAGGGGTATGAGCAGTACTTC.

This clone has a single count. The chain couples TRBV27 to TRBJ1-6; D gene ambiguous. Trimming took off 8 bases at V and 6 bases at J, with 20 bases between the two ends. The CDR3 sequence is 16 residues long. CDR1 and CDR2 (germline): MNHEY, SMNVEV (reference sequence). The DNA of the CDR3 is TGTGCCAGCCGCGAGGGCCTTTGGCCCGTTAATTCACCCCTCCACTTT. It yields the protein CASREGLWPVNSPLHF.

The chain uses TRBV9 and TRBJ1-2; 7 bases match TRBD1. Germline CDR1 SGDLS, CDR2 YYNGEE. The CDR3 is 14 residues long. Trimming removed 4 bases from V and 2 bases from J; junction bases left unmatched: 5. The CDR3 nucleotides are TGTGCCAGCAGCCCCCGGGACAGAAACTATGGCTACACCTTC. Translating gives CASSPRDRNYGYTF.